The 11 T cell receptor beta chains below come from one sample, sequenced in a study of shared clonotypes between healthy human individuals (TCRdb year 2020). The library was built by means of the immunoSEQ multiplex PCR assay. Not all clones reach the TCRdb copy of this immuneACCESS table, which keeps in-frame sequences only. Checked studies attribute under half of the gap to unresolved V genes and leave the rest unexplained. The sample profile shows roughly 810,000 clones; about 96% of them were found once. Roughly 0.23% of the sample is in the top ten clones. CD8 naive samples were obtained by positive selection for CCR7 among CD45RO-negative cells, yielding a CD45RA+CCR7+ population from which TemRA cells were excluded. The source material was naive CD8+ T cells sorted from blood. Interpreted using the paper, the cell subset or site label stands for: CD45RA+CCR7+. The receptors shown here come from a man aged 25 to 40 in good health.

The sample holds one count of this clone. The CDR3: CSVAGTAAGDTIYF. CDR3 sequence (DNA): TGCAGCGTTGCAGGGACCGCCGCGGGAGACACCATATATTTT. This sequence joins TRBV29-1 and TRBJ1-3, with TRBD1 as a possible D gene (5 bases). Trimming stripped 4 bases from V and 8 bases from J, with 18 bases between. The CDR3 is 14 residues long. The germline V gene encodes CDR1 SQVTM and CDR2 ANQGSEA.

V gene TRBV4-2 combines with J gene TRBJ1-5; the match to TRBD1 covers 9 bases. This CDR3 is built from 18 residues. Germline CDR1 and CDR2: LGHNA and YNFKEQ. J lost 0 bases, V lost 1 base, and 7 bases had no gene match. For the CDR3, the DNA is TGTGCCAGCAGCCAAGGGGAAGGGACAGGGTATAGCAATCAGCCCCAGCATTTT. Translation: CASSQGEGTGYSNQPQHF.

The V and J genes are TRBV7-9 and TRBJ1-4; D is ambiguous. CDR3 size: 16 residues. Trimming stripped 1 base from V and 5 bases from J, with 14 bases between. Germline V gives CDR1 SEHNR, CDR2 FQNEAQ (reference sequence). Here the CDR3 DNA reads TGTGCCAGCAGCTTAGAGTCGGAGGAGCTCAATGAAAAACTGTTTTTT. Its protein product is CASSLESEELNEKLFF.

The chain recombines TRBV7-9 with TRBJ1-1; D is unresolved. This CDR3 has 12 residues. CDR1 and CDR2 (germline): SEHNR, FQNEAQ (reference sequence). Trimming stripped 6 bases from V and 6 bases from J, with 11 bases between. The CDR3 loop reads CASSHSRPEAFF. The DNA of the CDR3 is TGTGCCAGCAGTCACTCCCGACCTGAAGCTTTCTTT.

V is TRBV11-3 and J is TRBJ2-1; 8 bases line up with TRBD2. J lost 3 bases, V lost 2 bases, and 6 bases had no gene match. CDR3 length equals 16 residues. Germline lookup yields CDR1 SGHNT and CDR2 YENEEA. CDR3: CASSLTGTRGYNEQFF. The CDR3 DNA reads TGTGCCAGCAGCTTAACCGGGACTAGGGGCTACAATGAGCAGTTCTTC.

V and J are TRBV9 and TRBJ2-2; tentative D call: TRBD2 (6 bases). Germline V gene sequence: CDR1 SGDLS, CDR2 YYNGEE. The V gene lost 2 bases and the J gene lost 3 bases, with 11 bases spanning the gap. The CDR3 length is 15 residues. Here the CDR3 reads CASSVRDSHTGELFF. The CDR3 DNA follows: TGTGCCAGCAGCGTCCGGGACTCTCACACCGGGGAGCTGTTTTTT. Supplemented by reference TRBV9 and TRBJ2-2, the full variable domain reads DSGVTQTPKHLITATGQRVTLRCSPRSGDLSVYWYQQSLDQGLQFLIQYYNGEERAKGNILERFSAQQFPDLHSELNLSSLELGDSALYFCASSVRDSHTGELFFGEGSRLTVL.

The chain has TRBV18 and TRBJ2-7; D possibly corresponds to TRBD2 (6 bases). Germline CDR1 is KGHSH and CDR2 is LQKENI. The CDR3 extends over 19 amino acids. With 2 bases removed from V and 1 base from J, the gap between germline ends came to 24 bases. CDR3 bases: TGTGCCAGCTCACCAGGGGGGAATAGCGACGGCCCTAAATCCTACGAGCAGTACTTC. Translated: CASSPGGNSDGPKSYEQYF.

The rearrangement joins TRBV4-1 to TRBJ2-4; no firm D call. This CDR3 comprises 17 residues. Trimming cost V 0 bases and J 8 bases, with 20 bases left between them. CDR1 is MGHRA, CDR2 YSYEKL, per germline. The CDR3 sequence: CASSQDPGPTRTDIQYF. In DNA form, the CDR3 reads TGCGCCAGCAGCCAAGACCCTGGGCCAACCCGGACGGACATTCAGTACTTC.

This chain connects TRBV5-6 to TRBJ1-2; D is undetermined. CDR1 and CDR2 (germline): SGHDT, YYEEEE. V was trimmed by 7 bases and J by 4 bases, leaving 20 bases between them. This CDR3 has 15 amino acids. The CDR3 here is CASPRTSRKTYGYTF. For the CDR3, the DNA is TGTGCCAGCCCTCGAACCAGTCGAAAGACCTATGGCTACACCTTC.

This chain links TRBV11-2 with TRBJ1-4, with TRBD1 matching 9 bases. This CDR3 has 15 amino acids. In germline, CDR1 is SGHAT, CDR2 FQNNGV. V was clipped by 5 bases and J by 8 bases; unmatched bases: 9. CDR3 bases: TGTGCCAGCAGCCCCGCCGGGACAGGGAAAGAAAAACTGTTTTTT. Its translation: CASSPAGTGKEKLFF. Full variable domain (remainder filled in from reference TRBV11-2 and TRBJ1-4): EAGVAQSPRYKIIEKRQSVAFWCNPISGHATLYWYQQILGQGPKLLIQFQNNGVVDDSQLPKDRFSAERLKGVDSTLKIQPAKLEDSAVYLCASSPAGTGKEKLFFGSGTQLSVL.

The V call is TRBV9, the J call TRBJ1-5; 7 positions match TRBD1. The CDR3 runs 15 residues. V gave up 4 bases and J gave up 3 bases; unmatched junction bases: 7. In germline, CDR1 is SGDLS, CDR2 YYNGEE. The CDR3 coding sequence is TGTGCCAGCAGCATAGAGGGGGCCCCCAATCAGCCCCAGCATTTT. It specifies CASSIEGAPNQPQHF.